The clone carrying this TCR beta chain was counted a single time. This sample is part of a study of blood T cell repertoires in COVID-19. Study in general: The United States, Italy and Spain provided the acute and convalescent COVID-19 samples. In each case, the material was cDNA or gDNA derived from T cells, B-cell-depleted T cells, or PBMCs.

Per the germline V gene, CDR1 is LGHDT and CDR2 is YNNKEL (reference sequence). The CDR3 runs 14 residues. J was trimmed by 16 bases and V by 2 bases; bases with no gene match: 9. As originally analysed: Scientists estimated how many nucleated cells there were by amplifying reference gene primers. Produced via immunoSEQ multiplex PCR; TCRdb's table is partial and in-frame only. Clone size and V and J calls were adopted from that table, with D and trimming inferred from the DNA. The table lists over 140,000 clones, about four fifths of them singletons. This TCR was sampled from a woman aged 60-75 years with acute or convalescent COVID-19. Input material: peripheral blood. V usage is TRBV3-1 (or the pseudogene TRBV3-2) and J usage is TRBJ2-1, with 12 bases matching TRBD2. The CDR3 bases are TGTGCCAGCAGCCAAAGGACTAGCGGGATAATTGGATTCTTC. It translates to CASSQRTSGIIGFF.